This T cell receptor beta chain was sequenced during a study of vaccination effects on CD4 cells after COVID-19. In the study overall: The second dose preceded post-vaccine samples by a median of 72 days. The study, taken as a whole, reports: Marked clonal contraction was seen in infection- and vaccine-induced clones late after vaccination.

Comment on this clone: The antigen remains undetermined.

The V end lost 0 bases, the J end lost 7 bases, and 9 bases lay between the germline ends. The germline V gene encodes CDR1 MNHNY and CDR2 SVGAGI (reference sequence). The CDR3 consists of 13 residues. Assay used: immunoSEQ multiplex PCR; TCRdb lists only in-frame clones, some missing. Of roughly 16,000 clones in the sample, 76% were seen once. Antigen-specific CD4+ T cells were expanded with viral peptide pools in the ViraFEST assay before sequencing. The culture ran for 10 days, and then CD4+ T cells were isolated. Each person got two doses of an mRNA SARS-CoV-2 vaccine, BNT162b2 or mRNA-1273. The chain uses TRBV6-6 and TRBJ1-1; D gene unclear. This sequence was found in a human donor who received a COVID-19 vaccine. The sequences come from CD4+ T cells from PBMCs cultured with HCoV-NL63 spike peptides, collected after COVID-19 vaccination. CDR3 region: CASSYSIGFEAFF. CDR3 in DNA: TGTGCCAGCAGTTACTCGATAGGGTTTGAAGCTTTCTTT.